This TCR beta chain stems from a study of T cells in Graves' hyperthyroidism and ophthalmopathy (dated by TCRdb to between 2019 and 2020). Turning to the overall study: Peripheral blood samples were taken at initial diagnosis, before any treatment was given. The paper reports TCR Vbeta CDR3 sequencing of about 140 peripheral blood samples: approximately 41 ophthalmopathy, roughly 74 hyperthyroidism and approximately 17 progressor patients. For training and testing, the roughly 100 patients in the discovery cohort were randomly divided in a 7:3 ratio. Once sampling was done, hyperthyroidism patients were given methimazole at a starting dose of 30 mg daily, whereas ophthalmopathy patients were given high-dose intravenous methylprednisolone. TCR V-J signatures able to tell the groups apart were searched for in a discovery cohort of more than 90 patients, of whom over 40 had Graves' ophthalmopathy and around 57 had stable Graves' hyperthyroidism. Whether ophthalmopathy could be predicted prospectively was tested in an independent validation cohort made up of 18 to 20 hyperthyroidism patients plus 17 patients who later progressed to ophthalmopathy. The study also compared thyroid tissue and blood T-cell repertoires from 6 or 7 Graves' hyperthyroidism patients. On the study overall, not on this receptor specifically: Sample size was not statistically predetermined, and blinding of investigators to group allocation was not performed. Most expanded thyroid clonotypes (frequency above 0.001) were also detected in blood, a finding suggesting that blood repertoires may reflect thyroid immune responses. During validation, the model predicted progression to ophthalmopathy a median of around six months ahead of onset, with almost 71% sensitivity and about 72% specificity. A model built on a 13 V-J signature distinguished ophthalmopathy from stable hyperthyroidism, reaching about 89% sensitivity and under 84% specificity in cross-validation and 80%/75% in testing.

Amplification of TCR beta CDR3 regions was carried out from RNA transcripts. The first round of RT-PCR for the TCR CDR3 was performed with the HTBI primer set and the Qiagen OneStep RT-PCR kit. Libraries were constructed in a second round of multiplex PCR, after which size selection and purification were performed. Libraries were sequenced paired-end with 100 bp reads on an Illumina HiSeq2000. As for the authors' bioinformatics: SOAPnuke was used to process the raw data, with reads discarded if the reads contained adapters or uncalled bases, had a mean Phred below 15, or lacked an exact constant-primer or identifier match. COPE v1.2.5 was used to merge the high-quality paired reads, and each unique nucleotide sequence was defined as a clonotype. MiTCR v1.1 was used to align clonotypes to the IMGT TRBV, TRBD and TRBJ reference segments. The analysis included only V-J combinations with a frequency above 0.0001, which together covered around 99% of the repertoires. The TCS score was defined as the ratio of F50 (clonal expansion) to E x V (chaos), calculated using BLOSUM62-based TCRdist between CDR3 peptides within each V-J. Welch's t-statistics and random forest reduced several hundred V-J features to roughly 13, which were used in a naive Bayes classifier (R e1071). Using fastp at Q25 and MiXCR, TCRdb reprocessed the public reads and kept productive beta chains. A single entry per CDR3 protein holds the most common genes and DNA from its merged rows. These V and J calls rely on TCRdb rather than the paper's analysis. The sample records around 400,000 distinct CDR3 sequences, 15% of which are singletons. Together, the top ten hold roughly a fifth of the sample.

A note on this clonotype: No antigen is known for it. Nothing much larger sits one base from this clone, and base qualities are not available.

As encoded in the germline V gene, CDR1 is MNHEY while CDR2 is SVGEGT. V gives up 6 bases and J gives up 3 bases, and the segment between their germline ends measures 18 bases. CDR3 length: 16 amino acids, cysteine to phenylalanine. Only the CDR3 DNA is retained, 48 bases long and in frame from the first base. Moderately to severely active disease, a Clinical Activity Score of at least 3, a NOSPECS grade of at least 4, and a duration under 3 months were present in ophthalmopathy patients. Exclusion was applied to patients with uncontrolled infections, other autoimmune diseases, pregnancy or lactation. Diagnoses were based on clinical symptoms, serum thyroxine and TRAb, thyroid ultrasound and orbital computed tomography. Ficoll-Paque density gradient centrifugation was used to isolate PBMCs from 8 to 10 ml of fresh peripheral blood. Total RNA was extracted with Trizol reagent, and quality was checked on an Agilent 2100 Bioanalyzer.

The sequence was obtained from a woman in her sixties or seventies with Graves' ophthalmopathy. Sequencing was carried out using blood. The rearrangement combines TRBV6-2 or TRBV6-3 with TRBJ1-5; D gene: possibly TRBD1, on 5 matching bases. The CDR3: CASSRESGQLNQPQHF. The DNA sequence reads TGTGCCAGCAGCCGGGAGTCCGGACAACTCAATCAGCCCCAGCATTTT.